The 21 T cell receptor beta chains listed next were all sequenced from one sample in a study of T cell repertoires in cytomegalovirus infection. For these receptors, no antigen is known. In TCRdb, the reads were re-called with MiXCR into one record per CDR3 protein. Seen here are around 130,000 distinct CDR3 sequences, more than 20% observed once, and the top ten hold 30% to 35%. The sample was PBMCs, sequenced either directly or after in vitro stimulation (not recorded which). The receptors shown here come from a human donor in good health (CMV status not recorded). Some clones in this sample may be carry-over from other donors' samples.

In this sample, this clonotype turned up a few times. The chain is built from TRBV25-1 and TRBJ1-3; D is uncertain. Germline CDR1 reads MGHDK; CDR2 reads SYGVNS. Trimming took off 8 bases at V and 0 bases at J, with 23 bases between the two ends. CDR3 length: 18 residues. In DNA, the CDR3 is TGTGCCAGCCCTATTATGGACGGAGTAACTATCTCTGGAAACACCATATATTTT. It encodes CASPIMDGVTISGNTIYF.

The chain has TRBV20-1 and TRBJ2-1, with 13 nucleotides matching TRBD2. After removal of 6 bases from V and 7 bases from J, the junction contained 6 bases not matched to a gene. CDR1 is DFQATT and CDR2 is SNEGSKA in the germline V gene (reference sequence). This CDR3 spans 14 amino acids. The CDR3 loop reads CSAAGLAGVNEQFF. CDR3 nucleotide sequence: TGCAGTGCAGCCGGACTAGCGGGAGTAAATGAGCAGTTCTTC.

This chain links TRBV14 with TRBJ1-2; 8 nucleotides align to TRBD1. Germline CDR1 SGHDN, CDR2 FVKESK. The CDR3 loop spans 17 amino acids. After removal of 0 bases from V and 3 bases from J, the junction contained 9 bases not matched to a gene. The CDR3 coding sequence is TGTGCCAGCAGCCAAGATCCCCGGACAGGGATGGACTATGGCTACACCTTC. Encoded protein: CASSQDPRTGMDYGYTF.

As to this clonotype: The junction departs from the called germline gene at one end, perhaps through a read error. The J gene is TRBJ2-1, the V gene TRBV6-5; possibly TRBD2 for D (6 bases). CDR3 length: 14 residues. The germline V gene has CDR1 MNHEY and CDR2 SVGAGI. The CDR3 here is CANSRTGTLNEQFF. For the CDR3, the DNA is TGTGCCAACAGTAGAACCGGGACTTTGAATGAGCAGTTCTTC.

This clonotype was detected many times. The chain has TRBV7-2 and TRBJ1-3, with D possibly TRBD1 on 6 matching bases. Germline lookup yields CDR1 SGHTA and CDR2 FQGNSA. Trimming took off 5 bases at V and 4 bases at J, with 18 bases between the two ends. This CDR3 region has 16 residues. The CDR3 protein is CASSMPISGAGNTIYF. CDR3 sequence (DNA): TGTGCCAGCAGCATGCCGATTTCGGGGGCCGGAAACACCATATATTTT.

The chain links TRBV6-5 to TRBJ2-3; TRBD1 is a possible D gene (6 bases). From germline, CDR1 is MNHEY and CDR2 SVGAGI. The V and J ends lost 4 bases and 6 bases respectively, with 20 bases between them. CDR3 length: 16 residues. The CDR3 protein is CASSSPHGTPLDTQYF. The CDR3 bases are TGTGCCAGCAGTTCCCCCCACGGGACACCGTTGGATACGCAGTATTTT.

The rearrangement joins TRBV20-1 to TRBJ2-3; D may match TRBD1 or TRBD2 (5 bases each). CDR3 size: 17 residues. V lost 2 bases, J lost 2 bases, and 20 bases lay in between. Looked up from germline, CDR1 is DFQATT and CDR2 is SNEGSKA (reference sequence). CDR3 sequence: CSARPSPGASPTDTQYF. DNA of the CDR3: TGCAGTGCTAGACCCTCCCCTGGGGCTAGCCCCACAGATACGCAGTATTTT.

This clonotype has more than one count but fewer than ten. V gene TRBV6-5 combines with J gene TRBJ2-7; D assignment may be TRBD1 or TRBD2 (5 bases each). Germline V CDR1 and CDR2: MNHEY, SVGAGI. There are 13 residues in the CDR3. Trimming pared 6 bases from V and 2 bases from J, leaving 11 bases between. The CDR3 sequence is CASSVGTPYEQYF. CDR3 sequence (DNA): TGTGCCAGCAGCGTTGGGACGCCCTACGAGCAGTACTTC.

The chain has TRBV20-1 and TRBJ2-7; D unclear. Trimming left V 7 bases short and J 4 bases short, with 11 bases between. Germline V gives CDR1 DFQATT, CDR2 SNEGSKA (reference sequence). The CDR3 spans 11 residues. The CDR3 DNA sequence: TGCAGTGGTGGTTTCGGGTACGAGCAGTACTTC. This translates into CSGGFGYEQYF.

This clonotype was observed a few times. The chain joins TRBV4-2 to TRBJ1-3; possibly TRBD1 for D (5 bases). The germline gives CDR1 LGHNA, CDR2 YNFKEQ. V lost 0 bases to trimming and J lost 0 bases, with 12 bases between them. The CDR3 totals 17 residues. CDR3 amino acids: CASSQDRGIVSGNTIYF. The CDR3 DNA is TGTGCCAGCAGCCAAGATCGGGGGATTGTCTCTGGAAACACCATATATTTT.

The table lists this clonotype with a few counts. The chain recombines TRBV6-2 or TRBV6-3 with TRBJ2-1, with 8 bases identical to TRBD2. The germline V gene encodes CDR1 MNHEY and CDR2 SVGEGT. The CDR3 runs to 15 residues. J was trimmed by 6 bases and V by 1 base; bases with no gene match: 5. CDR3 sequence: CASSYLAGGSNEQFF. The CDR3 region has the DNA TGTGCCAGCAGTTACTTGGCGGGAGGATCCAATGAGCAGTTCTTC.

This chain joins TRBV20-1 and TRBJ2-3, with a possible D match to TRBD1 (6 bases). This CDR3 contains 14 residues. Germline CDR1 DFQATT, CDR2 SNEGSKA (reference sequence). Trimming took 3 bases from V and 1 from J, leaving 11 bases between them. CDR3 DNA: TGCAGTGCTAGTGAGCCAGGGGGCACAGATACGCAGTATTTT. Translation: CSASEPGGTDTQYF.

A word on this clonotype: The junction departs from the called germline gene at one end, perhaps through a read error. J is TRBJ2-2 and V is TRBV7-7, with D possibly being TRBD2 (5 bases). Looked up from germline, CDR1 is SSHAT and CDR2 is FNYEAQ (reference sequence). The CDR3 is 13 residues long. As DNA, the CDR3 is TGTGCTAGCAGCGTCGGGGTTAACGGGGAGCTGTTTTTT. It yields the protein CASSVGVNGELFF.

The chain links TRBV30 to TRBJ2-7, with 9 bases fitting TRBD2. Germline loops: CDR1 GTSNPN, CDR2 SVGIG (reference sequence). After removal of 5 bases from V and 2 bases from J, the junction contained 4 bases not matched to a gene. This CDR3 comprises 13 residues. In DNA form, the CDR3 reads TGTGCCTGGGCTAGCGGGATTACCTACGAGCAGTACTTC. Translation gives CAWASGITYEQYF.

The chain uses TRBV20-1 and TRBJ1-1, with 8 positions matching TRBD1. The CDR3 extends over 12 amino acids. J gave up 3 bases and V 3 bases, and 0 bases lay outside the gene matches. Germline V lookup: CDR1 DFQATT, CDR2 SNEGSKA (reference sequence). CDR3 in amino acids: CSARTGDTEAFF. In DNA, the CDR3 is TGCAGTGCTAGGACAGGGGACACTGAAGCTTTCTTT.

The genes are TRBV28 and TRBJ2-7; D is perhaps TRBD1 (6 bases). Per germline, CDR1 MDHEN and CDR2 SYDVKM. V was shortened by 5 bases and J by 3 bases, with 14 bases between the two germline ends. This CDR3 spans 14 amino acids. CDR3 residues: CASSISGQNYEQYF. DNA of the CDR3: TGTGCCAGCAGTATTTCGGGACAAAACTACGAGCAGTACTTC.

This clonotype was recorded a few times. The genes are TRBV5-3 and TRBJ1-1; D is perhaps TRBD1 (6 bases). TRBV5-3 belongs to the ORF category, with a function that is uncertain. Trimming removed 8 bases at V and 7 bases at J, with 21 bases between. This CDR3 comprises 14 residues. The CDR3 is CASSPADRANEAFF. The CDR3 bases are TGTGCCAGCAGCCCGGCGGACAGAGCTAATGAAGCTTTCTTT.

The V and J genes are TRBV4-3 and TRBJ2-5; D remains unclear. Germline CDR1 LGHNA, CDR2 YSLEER. The CDR3 consists of 13 residues. V was pared by 4 bases and J by 4 bases, with 10 bases between. In DNA, the CDR3 is TGCGCCAGCAGCCCTCACTTGGCAGAGACCCAGTACTTC. It yields the protein CASSPHLAETQYF.

Only one count was recorded for this clonotype. The J gene is TRBJ1-2, the V gene TRBV29-1, with D perhaps TRBD1 (6 bases). This CDR3 region has 12 residues. The germline V gene encodes CDR1 SQVTM and CDR2 ANQGSEA. Trimming took 7 bases from V and 2 from J, leaving 11 bases between them. CDR3 amino acids: CSAAGQNYGYTF. Here the CDR3 DNA reads TGCAGCGCAGCCGGACAGAACTATGGCTACACCTTC.

The chain links TRBV6-2 or TRBV6-3 to TRBJ2-2; D remains unclear. Trimming removed 4 bases from V and 5 bases from J, with 11 bases in between. CDR3 length: 14 residues. The germline V gene encodes CDR1 MNHEY and CDR2 SVGEGT. The CDR3 is CASSLIRATGELFF. CDR3 DNA: TGTGCCAGCAGTTTAATCAGAGCTACCGGGGAGCTGTTTTTT.

The chain is built from TRBV5-5 and TRBJ1-6; 10 nucleotides align to TRBD1. The CDR3 loop spans 15 amino acids. V was clipped by 2 bases and J by 5 bases; unmatched bases: 1. Germline V lookup: CDR1 SGHKS, CDR2 YYEKEE (reference sequence). The CDR3 loop reads CASSFGTGDNSPLHF. DNA of the CDR3: TGTGCCAGCAGCTTTGGGACAGGGGATAATTCACCCCTCCACTTT.